This passage covers 4 T cell receptor beta chains from one sample sequenced in a study of T cell responses to AZD1222 COVID-19 vaccine. Assay: immunoSEQ multiplex PCR; the TCRdb copy retains only in-frame clones and omits some. The repertoire consists of 95,000 to 110,000 clones, with around 90% occurring once and the leading ten covering around 4.5%. Sequenced material: peripheral blood, taken on day 0 of AZD1222 vaccination. The receptor set was obtained from an adult in good health.

The gene calls are TRBV7-2 and TRBJ2-7; TRBD1 agrees at 10 bases. CDR1 SGHTA and CDR2 FQGNSA come from the germline V gene. V trimming: 5 bases; J trimming: 2 bases; junction bases outside the gene matches: 6. The CDR3 contains 15 residues. CDR3 sequence reads: CASSARDRGTYEQYF. The DNA of the CDR3 is TGTGCCAGCAGCGCCCGGGACAGGGGAACCTACGAGCAGTACTTC.

This rearrangement joins TRBV7-9 to TRBJ2-7, with 8 bases aligning to TRBD1. V was clipped by 5 bases and J by 1 base; unmatched bases: 13. Germline V lookup: CDR1 SEHNR, CDR2 FQNEAQ (reference sequence). This CDR3 has 17 amino acids. The CDR3: CASSITSRDRRSYEQYF. CDR3 in DNA: TGTGCCAGCAGCATTACATCCAGGGACAGGAGATCCTACGAGCAGTACTTC.

The rearrangement uses TRBV7-9 and TRBJ2-3, with D possibly called TRBD1 or TRBD2 (5 bases each). The germline V and J ends were trimmed by 5 bases and 0 bases, with 18 bases remaining between them. The CDR3 length is 17 residues. The germline V gene encodes CDR1 SEHNR and CDR2 FQNEAQ (reference sequence). CDR3 protein: CASSRGEGASSTDTQYF. As DNA, the CDR3 is TGTGCCAGCAGCCGAGGGGAAGGAGCCTCTAGCACAGATACGCAGTATTTT.

The V call is TRBV11-2, the J call TRBJ1-3, with D unresolved. The CDR3 length is 13 residues. The V end was cut by 0 bases, the J end by 8 bases, with 8 bases between. Germline CDR1 reads SGHAT; CDR2 reads FQNNGV. CDR3 DNA: TGTGCCAGCAGCTTAGATCTGGAACACACCATATATTTT. Translation: CASSLDLEHTIYF.